Ten or more counts support the clone carrying this T cell receptor beta chain. The antigen is unknown. TCRdb re-called the RT-PCR reads with MiXCR, one entry per CDR3 protein. Of fewer than 600,000 distinct CDR3 sequences listed, around 7.9% are singletons. This sample stems from a study of response to subunit inactivated influenza vaccine. General study results and limits: It was the authors' suggestion that each seasonal influenza vaccination recruits few new T cells.

V was cut by 6 bases and J by 6 bases, with 21 bases left in between. CDR1 MNHEY and CDR2 SVGEGT come from the germline V gene. The CDR3 loop spans 15 amino acids. This sequence originates from a man between 50 and 69 years old who received an inactivated influenza vaccine. The input for sequencing was PBMCs from blood, taken around 25 months after vaccination. J is TRBJ2-7 and V is TRBV6-2 or TRBV6-3; maybe TRBD1 (6 bases). This CDR3 is CASREPGQGLLEQYF. For the CDR3, the DNA is TGTGCCAGCAGAGAGCCGGGACAAGGTCTTCTCGAGCAGTACTTC.